These T cell receptor beta chains were read from a single sample in a study of T cell responses to AZD1222 COVID-19 vaccine. Only in-frame clones appear in the TCRdb table, and some are missing; sequencing was by immunoSEQ multiplex PCR. The data show approximately 30,000 clones, 86% seen once. Sample: peripheral blood, taken on day 0 of AZD1222 vaccination. These receptors all come from an adult in good health. CDR3s include the opening cysteine and the closing phenylalanine or tryptophan. D genes are given only for firm matches. Where a row states a size, it is once, few, many or the class of an expanded clone; other rows omit it.

D,V,J,size,DNA,CDR3
-,TRBV19,TRBJ1-2,once,TGTGCCAGTAACCCGGACGGAAACTATGGCTACACCTTC,CASNPDGNYGYTF
TRBD2,TRBV7-9,TRBJ2-3,-,TGTGCCAGCAGCACTGCACTAGCGGGTGGTATAGTAGGTACGCAGTATTTT,CASSTALAGGIVGTQYF
TRBD2,TRBV9,TRBJ2-1,once,TGTGCCAGCAGCGTCGGGACTAGCTCCTACAATGAGCAGTTCTTC,CASSVGTSSYNEQFF
-,TRBV7-9,TRBJ1-3,-,TGTGCCAGCAGCTTACGTGGGGGAGCTGGAAACACCATATATTTT,CASSLRGGAGNTIYF
-,TRBV5-1,TRBJ1-4,few,TGCGCCAGCAGCTTGGGGCCAGGCGAAAAACTGTTTTTT,CASSLGPGEKLFF
-,TRBV11-2,TRBJ1-2,-,TGTGCCAGCAGCTTAGATCTGGGCAGCTATGGCTACACCTTC,CASSLDLGSYGYTF
-,TRBV7-2,TRBJ1-3,-,TGTGCCAGCAGCTTAGACCGACGCGCGGGAGGAAACACCATATATTTT,CASSLDRRAGGNTIYF
-,TRBV5-1,TRBJ1-3,-,TGCGCCAGCAAAGGGGCACACTCTGGAAACACCATATATTTT,CASKGAHSGNTIYF
-,TRBV15,TRBJ1-1,-,TGTGCCACCAGCAGAGGAGTAGGGGGGAACACTGAAGCTTTCTTT,CATSRGVGGNTEAFF
-,TRBV5-5,TRBJ2-7,-,TGTGCCAGCAGCGTGACAGGAACCTCCTACGAGCAGTACTTC,CASSVTGTSYEQYF
TRBD1,TRBV7-9,TRBJ1-2,-,TGTGCCAGCAGCTATGGGACAGGCCTCTATGGCTACACCTTC,CASSYGTGLYGYTF
TRBD1,TRBV6-9,TRBJ1-2,-,TGTGCCAGCAGTCAGACAGGGGGCAACTACTATGGCTACACCTTC,CASSQTGGNYYGYTF
-,TRBV5-4,TRBJ1-2,-,TGTGCCAGCAGCTTGTGGGGGGGCGCGAGCTATGGCTACACCTTC,CASSLWGGASYGYTF
-,TRBV6-5,TRBJ1-2,-,TGTGCCAGCAGGGGAGGGGGTGGTGGCTACACCTTC,CASRGGGGGYTF
-,TRBV11-2,TRBJ1-2,-,TGTGCCAGCAAAGCAGGGAGGGACTTAAGTGGCTACACCTTC,CASKAGRDLSGYTF
-,TRBV28,TRBJ1-5,-,TGTGCCAGCAGTTTCAGGCAGCCCCAGCATTTT,CASSFRQPQHF
-,TRBV11-2,TRBJ2-7,few,TGTGCCAGCAGCACCCCCTACGAGCAGTACTTC,CASSTPYEQYF
TRBD1,TRBV2,TRBJ1-5,-,TGTGCCAGCAGTGCGGACAGGGGACTGCAGCCCCAGCATTTT,CASSADRGLQPQHF
-,TRBV28,TRBJ1-2,-,TGTGCCAGCAGTACCCAATTGGGGGGCTATGGCTACACCTTC,CASSTQLGGYGYTF
-,TRBV30,TRBJ2-7,-,TGTGCCTGGAGTTCCGGGACCTCGCCCTACGAGCAGTACTTC,CAWSSGTSPYEQYF
TRBD2,TRBV24-1,TRBJ2-3,-,TGTGCCACCAGTGATTTGAAACTAGCGGGAGACAGCACAGATACGCAGTATTTT,CATSDLKLAGDSTDTQYF
-,TRBV3-1/TRBV3-2,TRBJ2-7,few,TGTGCCAGCGCCCAGGGATACGAGCAGTACTTC,CASAQGYEQYF
-,TRBV28,TRBJ2-7,-,TGTGCCAGCAGTTTATTCGGGAGAGTGAACGAGCAGTACTTC,CASSLFGRVNEQYF
TRBD1,TRBV2,TRBJ1-1,-,TGTGCCAGCAGGGGGACAGGGGGGACTGAAGCTTTCTTT,CASRGTGGTEAFF
-,TRBV25-1,TRBJ2-3,-,TGTGCCAGCAGTGTGTCTCCGGGACAATCTAGCACAGATACGCAGTATTTT,CASSVSPGQSSTDTQYF
-,TRBV19,TRBJ2-2,-,TGTGCCAGTAGTTCCTTGACACCGAACACCGGGGAGCTGTTTTTT,CASSSLTPNTGELFF
-,TRBV5-8,TRBJ2-1,-,TGTGCCAGCAACGCGGGGAGCTCCTACAATGAGCAGTTCTTC,CASNAGSSYNEQFF
-,TRBV19,TRBJ2-1,-,TGTGCCAGTAGTATACAGGGAGTGGGGACGGGTGAGCAGTTCTTC,CASSIQGVGTGEQFF
-,TRBV19,TRBJ1-1,-,TGTGCCAGTAGTATCCCAGGCGGCACTGAAGCTTTCTTT,CASSIPGGTEAFF
-,TRBV25-1,TRBJ1-5,-,TGTGCCAGCAGTGATCCGGGGGCCGGTCAGCCCCAGCATTTT,CASSDPGAGQPQHF
-,TRBV27,TRBJ1-2,-,TGTGCCAGCAGTCCCACTGTCGGGGCATTCTATGGCTACACCTTC,CASSPTVGAFYGYTF
-,TRBV3-1/TRBV3-2,TRBJ2-7,-,TGTGCCAGCAGCCAACCCGGGACTCCTAGCTCCTACGAGCAGTACTTC,CASSQPGTPSSYEQYF
TRBD2,TRBV7-3,TRBJ2-2,-,TGTGCCAGCAGCATCCTAGCGGGGGGCCGGACCGGGGAGCTGTTTTTT,CASSILAGGRTGELFF
-,TRBV24-1,TRBJ1-1,-,TGTGCCACCAGTGGGCCCGGTACCATGAACACTGAAGCTTTCTTT,CATSGPGTMNTEAFF
-,TRBV19,TRBJ2-7,-,TGTGCCAGTAGTATGGAACGCGCCTCCTTCGAGCAGTACTTC,CASSMERASFEQYF
-,TRBV5-1,TRBJ1-2,-,TGCGCCAGCAGTCTCAAAAGCGGTTTCAACTATGGCTACACCTTC,CASSLKSGFNYGYTF
TRBD1,TRBV30,TRBJ1-1,-,TGTGCCTGGAGTACGAGACAGGGGGCTCGAGCTTTCTTT,CAWSTRQGARAFF
TRBD2,TRBV12-5,TRBJ2-3,-,TGTGCTAGTGCCCGGGGGGGAAATACGCAGTATTTT,CASARGGNTQYF
TRBD2,TRBV11-2,TRBJ2-1,-,TGTGCCAGCAGCCTATGGACTAGTTCGGTCAGTGAGCAGTTCTTC,CASSLWTSSVSEQFF
-,TRBV19,TRBJ2-5,-,TGTGCCAGTAGAGGACCATCTCAGGAGACCCAGTACTTC,CASRGPSQETQYF
-,TRBV7-9,TRBJ1-6,once,TGTGCCAGCAGCTTAGCGGCTAATTCACCCCTCCACTTT,CASSLAANSPLHF
TRBD1,TRBV3-1/TRBV3-2,TRBJ2-1,-,TGTGCCAGCAGCCAAGTAACGGACAGGGCCGGGCGTGAGCAGTTCTTC,CASSQVTDRAGREQFF
-,TRBV2,TRBJ2-1,-,TGTGCCAGCAGACAGGGCCAATACAATGAGCAGTTCTTC,CASRQGQYNEQFF
-,TRBV7-9,TRBJ2-5,-,TGTGCCAGCAGCCCCCATTTGGAGACCCAGTACTTC,CASSPHLETQYF
-,TRBV9,TRBJ1-6,-,TGTGCCAGCAGCTACGGCCGAGATTCACCCCTCCACTTT,CASSYGRDSPLHF
TRBD1,TRBV6-5,TRBJ1-1,-,TGTGCCAGCAGTATGGGACAGGGGATAACTGAAGCTTTCTTT,CASSMGQGITEAFF
TRBD1,TRBV5-1,TRBJ2-5,-,TGCGCCAGCGGAACAGGGGGCCAAGAGACCCAGTACTTC,CASGTGGQETQYF
-,TRBV6-5,TRBJ1-6,-,TGTGCCAGCAGTTACTCTGGTAGGGCGTATAATTCACCCCTCCACTTT,CASSYSGRAYNSPLHF
-,TRBV4-1,TRBJ1-4,-,TGCGCCAGCAGCCACCTCCGCCAGGGTAATGAAAAACTGTTTTTT,CASSHLRQGNEKLFF
-,TRBV18,TRBJ1-3,-,TGTGCCAGCTCACCACGGGTCGCTGGAAACACCATATATTTT,CASSPRVAGNTIYF
-,TRBV30,TRBJ1-1,-,TGTGCCTGGAGTCCCCAAATTAACACTGAAGCTTTCTTT,CAWSPQINTEAFF
TRBD2,TRBV10-1,TRBJ2-1,-,TGCGCCAGCAGTGAGTCGACGGGACTAGCGGGAATCAATGAGCAGTTCTTC,CASSESTGLAGINEQFF